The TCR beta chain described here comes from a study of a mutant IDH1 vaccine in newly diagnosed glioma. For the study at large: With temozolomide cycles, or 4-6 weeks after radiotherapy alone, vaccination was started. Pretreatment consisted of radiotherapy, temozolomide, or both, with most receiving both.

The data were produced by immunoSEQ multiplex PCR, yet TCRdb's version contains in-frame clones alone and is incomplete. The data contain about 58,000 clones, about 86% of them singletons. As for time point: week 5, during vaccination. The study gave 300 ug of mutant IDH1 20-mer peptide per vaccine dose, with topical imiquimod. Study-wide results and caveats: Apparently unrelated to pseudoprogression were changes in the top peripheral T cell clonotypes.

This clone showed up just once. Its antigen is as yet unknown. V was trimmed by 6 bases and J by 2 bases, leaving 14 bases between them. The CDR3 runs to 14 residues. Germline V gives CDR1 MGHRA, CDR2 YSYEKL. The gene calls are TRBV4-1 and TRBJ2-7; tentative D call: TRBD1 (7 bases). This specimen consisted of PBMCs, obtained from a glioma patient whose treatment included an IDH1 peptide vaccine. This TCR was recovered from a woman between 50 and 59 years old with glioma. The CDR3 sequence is CASSRQGLPYEQYF. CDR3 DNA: TGCGCCAGCAGTCGACAGGGACTCCCCTACGAGCAGTACTTC.